This TCR beta chain comes out of a study of radiotherapy plus CTLA-4 blockade in lung cancer. Overall study context: Objective responses occurred in around 18% of patients; around 31% had disease control.

Focal radiation and CTLA-4 blockade (ipilimumab) were tested in chemo-refractory metastatic non-small-cell lung cancer patients. This clone occurred once. Its target is not known. Findings of the study overall: TCR clones of tumor origin grew in blood after radiotherapy plus ipilimumab. How blood T cell clones changed early, along with interferon-beta, reportedly forecast response best.

The assay was immunoSEQ multiplex PCR, and TCRdb's table has in-frame clones only and misses some. The data show around 95,000 clones, 83% seen once. This material consisted of peripheral blood, taken from a patient treated with radiotherapy plus ipilimumab. The source is a human donor with non-small cell lung cancer who had stable disease on radiotherapy plus ipilimumab.

The DNA for the CDR3 is TGTGCCAGCTCCGGACAGGTGGGCAATCAGCCCCAGCATTTT. Protein sequence: CASSGQVGNQPQHF. The chain has TRBV18 and TRBJ1-5, with 7 bases matching TRBD1. V trimming: 6 bases; J trimming: 2 bases; junction bases outside the gene matches: 4. Looked up from germline, CDR1 is KGHSH and CDR2 is LQKENI. The CDR3 spans 14 residues.